These 9 T cell receptor beta chains came from one sample sequenced in a study of T and B cells in COVID-19 patients. Multiplex PCR with BIOMED2 TRB-A/B primer pools amplified TRB rearrangements. TCRdb recomputed calls from the multiplex PCR reads with MiXCR, one row per CDR3 protein. The sample has about 17,000 distinct CDR3 sequences; 28% are singletons. TRB was amplified from about 250-500 ng of blood genomic DNA. The source material was blood. Every receptor here comes from a human donor who had recovered from COVID-19.

This clonotype was seen ten or more times. V is TRBV29-1 and J is TRBJ2-5; no clear D gene. The CDR3 covers 11 residues. CDR1 and CDR2 (germline): SQVTM, ANQGSEA. The V end lost 7 bases, the J end lost 6 bases, and 12 bases lay between the germline ends. The CDR3 DNA sequence: TGCAGCGCCCTTTTTGGAAAGACCCAGTACTTC. Amino acid sequence: CSALFGKTQYF.

The J gene is TRBJ1-3, the V gene TRBV20-1, with D unresolved. The germline V gene has CDR1 DFQATT and CDR2 SNEGSKA (reference sequence). Trimming stripped 5 bases from V and 3 bases from J, with 11 bases between. The CDR3 extends over 13 amino acids. CDR3 residues: CSAFRASGNTIYF. The DNA of the CDR3 is TGCAGTGCTTTTCGGGCAAGTGGAAACACCATATATTTT.

A few counts support this clonotype. CDR3 DNA sequence: TGTGCCAGCAGCTTAGGGACTACCACCGGGGAGCTGTTTTTT. Translation gives CASSLGTTTGELFF. The V and J genes are TRBV7-3 and TRBJ2-2; 7 positions agree with TRBD2. The CDR3 consists of 14 residues. Germline loops: CDR1 SGHTA, CDR2 FQGTGA. V dropped 2 bases and J dropped 4; count of bases not matched to a gene: 1.

J is TRBJ1-5 and V is TRBV12-3 or TRBV12-4; perhaps TRBD1 as D (5 bases). The CDR3 consists of 14 residues. Deletions cut 4 bases from V and 4 bases from J, with 11 bases between. CDR3 in DNA: TGTGCCAGCAGTTATGGGACTCAAAATCAGCCCCAGCATTTT. Its protein is CASSYGTQNQPQHF.

V gene TRBV5-6 combines with J gene TRBJ1-2; D might be TRBD1 (5 bases). Germline values: CDR1 SGHDT, CDR2 YYEEEE. V lost 5 bases, J lost 4 bases, and 9 bases lay in between. The CDR3 has 12 amino acids. CDR3 region: CASRAGSYGYTF. For the CDR3, the DNA is TGTGCCAGCAGGGCAGGGAGCTATGGCTACACCTTC.

This clonotype occurred a few times. This chain links TRBV24-1 with TRBJ2-5, with D tentatively TRBD2 (5 bases). The CDR3 spans 14 residues. The V gene's germline CDR1 is KGHDR and CDR2 SFDVKD. V was shortened by 4 bases and J by 5 bases, with 13 bases between the two germline ends. DNA for the CDR3: TGTGCCACCAGTGACCCGAGCGGCAGTGAGACCCAGTACTTC. This gives the protein CATSDPSGSETQYF.

This clonotype was picked up a small number of times. The CDR3 coding sequence is TGTGCCAGCAGAACGGTAGCGTCGAACACTGAAGCTTTCTTT. It yields the protein CASRTVASNTEAFF. The V gene is TRBV12-3 or TRBV12-4, the J gene TRBJ1-1; D uncertain. This CDR3 is built from 14 residues. V was shortened by 6 bases and J by 1 base, with 12 bases between the two germline ends.

The chain joins TRBV7-9 to TRBJ2-2, with TRBD1 as a possible D gene (5 bases). Deletions cut 5 bases from V and 3 bases from J, with 13 bases between. Germline V gene lookup returns CDR1 SEHNR and CDR2 FQNEAQ (reference sequence). The CDR3 spans 15 residues. CDR3 nucleotide sequence: TGTGCCAGCAGCACGACAGATACCTACACCGGGGAGCTGTTTTTT. Translating it yields CASSTTDTYTGELFF.

This clonotype counts as medium-sized. The gene calls are TRBV19 and TRBJ2-3, with D perhaps assigned TRBD1 or TRBD2 (5 bases each). The CDR3 extends over 17 amino acids. V was clipped by 5 bases and J by 1 base, with 19 bases between them. Germline V lookup: CDR1 LNHDA, CDR2 SQIVND (reference sequence). CDR3 DNA: TGTGCCAGTAGTGGGGAGCGGACCCGCAGGGGCACAGATACGCAGTATTTT. Encoded protein: CASSGERTRRGTDTQYF.